This T cell receptor beta chain was sequenced in a study of CD8 T cells in ankylosing spondylitis. Germline V CDR1 and CDR2: SGHDN, FVKESK. The CDR3 contains 16 residues. Trimming shortened V by 2 bases and J by 0 bases, and 10 bases separated the two germline ends. This clonotype was detected ten times or more. The antigen is undetermined. Molecular-barcoded quantitative 5'-RACE produced these TCR beta libraries. One entry per CDR3 protein, called by TCRdb with MiXCR from the 5' RACE reads. The sample shows 90,000 to 100,000 distinct CDR3 sequences, 7.5% to 9% of them seen only once. Study results and limitations: Typical of ankylosing spondylitis blood, it appeared, was a TCR beta motif of eight highly homologous variants.

The material sequenced was blood, either unsorted or a sorted T cell fraction (not recorded which). This chain joins TRBV14 and TRBJ1-4; no firm D call. The TCR originated in a male donor with ankylosing spondylitis or in good health (not recorded which). CDR3: CASSQNWKTTNEKLFF. The CDR3 DNA reads as TGTGCCAGCAGCCAAAACTGGAAGACAACTAATGAAAAACTGTTTTTT.